The present T cell receptor (beta chain) was sequenced within a study of T cells in Graves' hyperthyroidism and ophthalmopathy. From RNA transcripts, TCR beta CDR3 regions were amplified. HTBI primers drove first-round RT-PCR of the TCR CDR3. Via MiXCR, TCRdb re-called the multiplex PCR reads, giving one row per CDR3 protein. Of approximately 490,000 distinct CDR3 sequences in the sample, approximately 23% were seen once. The CDR3 covers 14 residues. V lost 4 bases, J lost 2 bases, and 6 bases stayed unmatched. Germline V gives CDR1 DFQATT, CDR2 SNEGSKA (reference sequence). The TCR sequence derives from a woman aged 70-85 years with Graves' ophthalmopathy. Sequenced material: blood. This chain connects TRBV20-1 to TRBJ1-2; TRBD1 agrees at 8 bases. The CDR3 sequence: CSATGQGFNYGYTF. Here the CDR3 DNA reads TGCAGTGCTACCGGACAGGGATTCAACTATGGCTACACCTTC.